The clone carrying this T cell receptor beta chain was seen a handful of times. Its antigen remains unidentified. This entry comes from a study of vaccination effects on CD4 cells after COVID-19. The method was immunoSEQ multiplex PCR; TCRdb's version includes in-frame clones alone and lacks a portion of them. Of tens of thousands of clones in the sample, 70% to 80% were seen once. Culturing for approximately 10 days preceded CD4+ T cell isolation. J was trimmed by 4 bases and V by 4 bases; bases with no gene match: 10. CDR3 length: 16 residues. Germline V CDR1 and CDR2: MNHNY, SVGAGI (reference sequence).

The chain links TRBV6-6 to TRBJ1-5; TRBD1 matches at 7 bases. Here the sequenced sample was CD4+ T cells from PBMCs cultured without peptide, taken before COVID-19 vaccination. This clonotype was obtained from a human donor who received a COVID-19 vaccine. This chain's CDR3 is CASSSLGGQINQPQHF. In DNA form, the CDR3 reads TGTGCCAGCAGTTCCCTAGGGGGACAGATAAATCAGCCCCAGCATTTT.